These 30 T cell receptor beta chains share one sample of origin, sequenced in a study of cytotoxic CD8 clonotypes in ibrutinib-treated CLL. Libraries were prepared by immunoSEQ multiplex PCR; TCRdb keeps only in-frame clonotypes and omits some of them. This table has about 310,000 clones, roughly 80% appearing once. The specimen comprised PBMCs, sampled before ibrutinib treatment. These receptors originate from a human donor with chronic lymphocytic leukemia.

The CDR3 loop reads CARRGNEQYF. For the CDR3, the DNA is TGTGCTCGGAGGGGCAACGAGCAGTACTTC. This chain joins TRBV6-5 and TRBJ2-7; tentative D call: TRBD2 (6 bases). CDR1 is MNHEY and CDR2 is SVGAGI in the germline V gene. The CDR3 extends over 10 amino acids.

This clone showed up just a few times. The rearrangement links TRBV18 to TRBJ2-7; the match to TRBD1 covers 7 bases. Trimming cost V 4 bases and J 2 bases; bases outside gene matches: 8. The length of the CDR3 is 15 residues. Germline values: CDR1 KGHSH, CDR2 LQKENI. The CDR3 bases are TGTGCCAGCTCACGACAGACAGGGCTCCCCTACGAGCAGTACTTC. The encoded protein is CASSRQTGLPYEQYF.

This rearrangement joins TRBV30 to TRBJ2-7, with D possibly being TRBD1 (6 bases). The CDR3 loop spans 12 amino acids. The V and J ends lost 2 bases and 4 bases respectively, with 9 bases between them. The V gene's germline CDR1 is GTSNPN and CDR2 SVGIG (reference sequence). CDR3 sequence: CAWSQGLYEQYF. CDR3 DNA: TGTGCCTGGAGTCAGGGGCTATACGAGCAGTACTTC.

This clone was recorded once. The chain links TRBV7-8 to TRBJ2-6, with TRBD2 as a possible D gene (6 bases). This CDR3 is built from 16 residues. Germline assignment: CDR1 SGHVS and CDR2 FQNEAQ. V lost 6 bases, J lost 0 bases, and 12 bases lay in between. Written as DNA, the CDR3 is TGTGCCAGCAGATCAGACGGGAGCTCTGGGGCCAACGTCCTGACTTTC. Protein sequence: CASRSDGSSGANVLTF.

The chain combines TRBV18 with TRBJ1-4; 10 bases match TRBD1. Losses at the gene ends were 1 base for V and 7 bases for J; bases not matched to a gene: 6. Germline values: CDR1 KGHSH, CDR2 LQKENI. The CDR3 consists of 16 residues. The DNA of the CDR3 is TGTGCCAGCTCACCACTCCCCGGGACAGGGGCTGAAAAACTGTTTTTT. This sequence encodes CASSPLPGTGAEKLFF.

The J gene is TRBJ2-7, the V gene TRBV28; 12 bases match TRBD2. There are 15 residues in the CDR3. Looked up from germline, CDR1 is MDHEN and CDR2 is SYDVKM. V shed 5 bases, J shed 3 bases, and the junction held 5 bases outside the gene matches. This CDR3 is CASSIGTSGLYEQYF. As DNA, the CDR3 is TGTGCCAGCAGTATCGGGACTAGCGGGCTCTACGAGCAGTACTTC. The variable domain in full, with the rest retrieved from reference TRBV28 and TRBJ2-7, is DVKVTQSSRYLVKRTGEKVFLECVQDMDHENMFWYRQDPGLGLRLIYFSYDVKMKEKGDIPEGYSVSREKKERFSLILESASTNQTSMYLCASSIGTSGLYEQYFGPGTRLTVT.

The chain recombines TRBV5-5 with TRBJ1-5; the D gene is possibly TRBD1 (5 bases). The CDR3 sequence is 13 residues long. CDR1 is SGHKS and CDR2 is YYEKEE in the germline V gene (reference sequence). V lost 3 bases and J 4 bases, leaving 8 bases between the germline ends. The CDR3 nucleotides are TGTGCCAGCAGCTCGGGGGAAAATCAGCCCCAGCATTTT. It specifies CASSSGENQPQHF.

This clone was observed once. This chain's CDR3 is CASSSWGYTEAFF. The DNA of the CDR3 is TGTGCCAGTAGTAGTTGGGGGTACACTGAAGCTTTCTTT. The V gene is TRBV19, the J gene TRBJ1-1, with D possibly TRBD1 on 5 matching bases. Trimming stripped 4 bases from V and 3 bases from J, with 9 bases between. The V gene's germline CDR1 is LNHDA and CDR2 SQIVND (reference sequence). CDR3 length: 13 residues. The full variable domain, its missing parts supplied by reference TRBV19 and TRBJ1-1, is DGGITQSPKYLFRKEGQNVTLSCEQNLNHDAMYWYRQDPGQGLRLIYYSQIVNDFQKGDIAEGYSVSREKKESFPLTVTSAQKNPTAFYLCASSSWGYTEAFFGQGTRLTVV.

CDR3 bases: TGCAGCGTTGATGGAGGGGCCTGGGGGTCCTACGAGCAGTACTTC. This encodes CSVDGGAWGSYEQYF. J is TRBJ2-7 and V is TRBV29-1, with D tentatively TRBD2 (6 bases). The CDR3 contains 15 residues. Trimming pared 3 bases from V and 1 base from J, leaving 16 bases between. Germline V gives CDR1 SQVTM, CDR2 ANQGSEA.

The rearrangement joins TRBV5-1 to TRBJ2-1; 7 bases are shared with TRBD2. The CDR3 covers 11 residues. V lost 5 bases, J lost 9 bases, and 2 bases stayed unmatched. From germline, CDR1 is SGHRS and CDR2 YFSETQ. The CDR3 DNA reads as TGCGCCAGCAGGGGCGGGAGTGAGCAGTTCTTC. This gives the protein CASRGGSEQFF.

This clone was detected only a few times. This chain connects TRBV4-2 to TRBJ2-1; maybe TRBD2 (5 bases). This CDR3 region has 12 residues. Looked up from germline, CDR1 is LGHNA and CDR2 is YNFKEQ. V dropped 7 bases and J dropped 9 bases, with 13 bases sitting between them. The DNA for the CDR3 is TGTGCCAGCACTCCTAGCCTCGGTGAGCAGTTCTTC. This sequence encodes CASTPSLGEQFF.

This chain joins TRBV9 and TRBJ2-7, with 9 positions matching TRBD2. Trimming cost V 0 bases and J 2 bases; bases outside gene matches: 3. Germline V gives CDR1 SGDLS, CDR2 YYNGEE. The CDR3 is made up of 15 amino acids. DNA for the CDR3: TGTGCCAGCAGCGTAGGTAGCGGGAGCCCCTACGAGCAGTACTTC. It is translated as CASSVGSGSPYEQYF.

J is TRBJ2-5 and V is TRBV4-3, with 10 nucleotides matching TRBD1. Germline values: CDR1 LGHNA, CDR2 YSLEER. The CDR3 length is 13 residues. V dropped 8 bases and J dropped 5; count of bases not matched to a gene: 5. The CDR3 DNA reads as TGCGCCAGCGGCCTGGACAGGGGGGAGACCCAGTACTTC. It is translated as CASGLDRGETQYF.

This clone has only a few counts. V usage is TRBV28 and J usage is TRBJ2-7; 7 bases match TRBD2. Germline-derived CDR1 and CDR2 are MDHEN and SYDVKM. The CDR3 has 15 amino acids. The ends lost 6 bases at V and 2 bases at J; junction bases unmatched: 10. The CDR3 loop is CASRPHSSGPYEQYF. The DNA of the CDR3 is TGTGCCAGCAGGCCACATTCTAGCGGACCCTACGAGCAGTACTTC.

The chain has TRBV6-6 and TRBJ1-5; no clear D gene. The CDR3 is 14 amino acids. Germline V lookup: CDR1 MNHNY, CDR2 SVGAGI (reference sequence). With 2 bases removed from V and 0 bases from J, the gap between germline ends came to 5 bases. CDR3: CASSYGGSNQPQHF. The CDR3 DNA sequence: TGTGCCAGCAGTTACGGCGGTAGCAATCAGCCCCAGCATTTT.

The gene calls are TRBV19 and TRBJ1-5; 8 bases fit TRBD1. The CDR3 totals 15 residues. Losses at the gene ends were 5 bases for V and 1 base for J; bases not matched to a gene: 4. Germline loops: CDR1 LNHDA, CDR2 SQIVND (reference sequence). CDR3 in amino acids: CASSRTGQSNQPQHF. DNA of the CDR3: TGTGCCAGTAGTCGGACAGGGCAGAGCAATCAGCCCCAGCATTTT.

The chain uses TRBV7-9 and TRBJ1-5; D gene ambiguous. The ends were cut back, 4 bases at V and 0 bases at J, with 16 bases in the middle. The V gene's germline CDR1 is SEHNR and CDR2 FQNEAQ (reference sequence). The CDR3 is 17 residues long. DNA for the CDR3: TGTGCCAGCAGCTCAGGCGCCAATCTATATAGCAATCAGCCCCAGCATTTT. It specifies CASSSGANLYSNQPQHF.

CDR3 protein: CASSVARVEPNYGYTF. The CDR3 DNA sequence: TGTGCCAGCAGCGTGGCTAGAGTCGAGCCAAACTATGGCTACACCTTC. This sequence joins TRBV9 and TRBJ1-2, with D uncertain. V lost 2 bases and J lost 2, with 16 bases in between. Germline V gives CDR1 SGDLS, CDR2 YYNGEE. The CDR3 sequence is 16 residues long.

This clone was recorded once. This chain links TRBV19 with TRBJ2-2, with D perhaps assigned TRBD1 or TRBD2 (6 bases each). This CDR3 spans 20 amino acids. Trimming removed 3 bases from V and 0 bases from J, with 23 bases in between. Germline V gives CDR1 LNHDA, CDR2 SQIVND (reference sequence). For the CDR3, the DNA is TGTGCCAGTAGTATTCTAGTACGGGGGCGGTGGGATTCGAACACCGGGGAGCTGTTTTTT. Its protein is CASSILVRGRWDSNTGELFF.

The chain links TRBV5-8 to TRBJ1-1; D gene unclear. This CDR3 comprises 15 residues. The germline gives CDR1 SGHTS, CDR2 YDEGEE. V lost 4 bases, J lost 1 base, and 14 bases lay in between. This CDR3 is CASSRRPHPNTEAFF. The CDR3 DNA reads TGTGCCAGCAGCCGGAGACCACATCCGAACACTGAAGCTTTCTTT.

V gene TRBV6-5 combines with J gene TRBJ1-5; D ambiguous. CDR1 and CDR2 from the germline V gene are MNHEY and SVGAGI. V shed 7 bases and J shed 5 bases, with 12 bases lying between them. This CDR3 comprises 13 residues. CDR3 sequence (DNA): TGTGCCAGCACCCGATCCCCCGATCAGCCCCAGCATTTT. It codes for CASTRSPDQPQHF.

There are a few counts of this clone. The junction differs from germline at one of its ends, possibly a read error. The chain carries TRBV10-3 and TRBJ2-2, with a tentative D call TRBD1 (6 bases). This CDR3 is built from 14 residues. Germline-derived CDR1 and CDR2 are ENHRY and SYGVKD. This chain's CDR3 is CASSSSGDTGELFF. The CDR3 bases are TGTGCCAGCAGTTCTTCAGGGGACACCGGGGAGCTGTTTTTT.

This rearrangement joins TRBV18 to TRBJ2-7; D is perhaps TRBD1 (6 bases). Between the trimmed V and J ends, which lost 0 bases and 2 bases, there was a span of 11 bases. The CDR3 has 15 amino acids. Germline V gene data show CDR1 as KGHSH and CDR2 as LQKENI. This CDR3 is CASSPPDRQTYEQYF. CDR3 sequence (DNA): TGTGCCAGCTCACCACCTGACAGGCAAACCTACGAGCAGTACTTC.

CDR3 loop: CASSQDFSQGAHNEQFF. CDR3 in DNA: TGCGCCAGCAGCCAAGATTTTTCGCAGGGTGCCCACAATGAGCAGTTCTTC. The chain couples TRBV4-3 to TRBJ2-1, with TRBD1 as a possible D gene (5 bases). The CDR3 is 17 amino acids. V gave up 0 bases and J gave up 5 bases, with 17 bases separating them. Germline V gene lookup returns CDR1 LGHNA and CDR2 YSLEER.

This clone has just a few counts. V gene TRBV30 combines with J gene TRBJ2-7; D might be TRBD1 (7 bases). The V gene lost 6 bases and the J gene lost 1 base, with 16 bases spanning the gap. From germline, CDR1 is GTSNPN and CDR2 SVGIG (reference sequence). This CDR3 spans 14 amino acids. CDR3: CACGRRGLSYEQYF. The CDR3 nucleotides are TGTGCCTGTGGGCGGAGGGGGCTGTCCTACGAGCAGTACTTC. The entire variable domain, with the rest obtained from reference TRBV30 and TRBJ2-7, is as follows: SQTIHQWPATLVQPVGSPLSLECTVEGTSNPNLYWYRQAAGRGLQLLFYSVGIGQISSEVPQNLSASRPQDRQFILSSKKLLLSDSGFYLCACGRRGLSYEQYFGPGTRLTVT.

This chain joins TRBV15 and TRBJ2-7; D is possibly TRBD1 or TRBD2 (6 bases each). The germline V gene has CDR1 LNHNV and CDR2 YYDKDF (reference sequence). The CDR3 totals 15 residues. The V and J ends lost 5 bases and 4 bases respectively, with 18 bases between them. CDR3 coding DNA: TGTGCCACCAGCGGAGGGGGTCGATCCGGTTACGAGCAGTACTTC. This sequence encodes CATSGGGRSGYEQYF.

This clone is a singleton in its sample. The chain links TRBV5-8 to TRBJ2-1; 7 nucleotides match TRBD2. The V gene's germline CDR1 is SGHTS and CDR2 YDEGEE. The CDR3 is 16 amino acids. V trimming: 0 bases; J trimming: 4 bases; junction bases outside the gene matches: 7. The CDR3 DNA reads TGTGCCAGCAGCTTGGGGTCTAGCGGAGAATACAATGAGCAGTTCTTC. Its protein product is CASSLGSSGEYNEQFF.

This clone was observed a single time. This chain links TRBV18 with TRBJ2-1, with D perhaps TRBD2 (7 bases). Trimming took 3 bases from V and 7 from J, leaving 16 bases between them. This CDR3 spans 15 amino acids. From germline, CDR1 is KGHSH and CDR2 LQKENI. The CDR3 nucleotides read TGTGCCAGCTCACCGGGGGCGGGGGCTCGGAATGAGCAGTTCTTC. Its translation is CASSPGAGARNEQFF.

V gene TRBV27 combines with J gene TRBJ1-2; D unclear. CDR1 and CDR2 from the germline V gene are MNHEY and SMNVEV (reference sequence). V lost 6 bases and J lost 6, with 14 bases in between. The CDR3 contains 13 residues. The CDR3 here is CASRRGPEDGYTF. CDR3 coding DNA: TGTGCCAGCAGACGGGGTCCCGAGGATGGCTACACCTTC.

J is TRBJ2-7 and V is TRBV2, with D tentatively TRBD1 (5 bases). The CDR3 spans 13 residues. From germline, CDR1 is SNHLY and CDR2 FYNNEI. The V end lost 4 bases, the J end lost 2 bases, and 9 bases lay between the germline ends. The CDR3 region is CASSGPGPYEQYF. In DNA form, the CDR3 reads TGTGCCAGCAGTGGACCAGGGCCCTACGAGCAGTACTTC.